Following are 26 T cell receptor beta chains from one sample sequenced in a study of blood T cell repertoires in COVID-19. The assay was immunoSEQ multiplex PCR, and TCRdb's table has in-frame clones only and misses some. The sample has more than 140,000 clones, around 81% seen once. The source material was peripheral blood. The receptor set was obtained from a human donor in a cohort sampled during active COVID-19.

The gene calls are TRBV10-3 and TRBJ1-6; TRBD1 matches at 9 bases. There are 15 residues in the CDR3. Germline V gives CDR1 ENHRY, CDR2 SYGVKD. Unmatched junction bases numbered 1, after V lost 0 bases and J lost 7 bases. The CDR3 region is CAISESGQGNSPLHF. The CDR3 bases are TGTGCCATCAGTGAGTCTGGACAGGGGAATTCACCCCTCCACTTT.

V usage is TRBV6-5 and J usage is TRBJ2-7; TRBD1 is a possible D gene (6 bases). V lost 7 bases to trimming and J lost 3 bases, with 13 bases between them. CDR1 and CDR2 from the germline V gene are MNHEY and SVGAGI. This CDR3 spans 13 amino acids. The CDR3 DNA reads TGTGCCAGCACCCCGGGACAATACTACGAGCAGTACTTC. This gives the protein CASTPGQYYEQYF.

This clone was observed a single time. The chain couples TRBV4-1 to TRBJ2-3, with TRBD1 identical over 10 bases. The CDR3 loop spans 16 amino acids. From germline, CDR1 is MGHRA and CDR2 YSYEKL. V was pared by 3 bases and J by 6 bases, with 9 bases of the junction left unmatched. The CDR3, as DNA: TGCGCCAGCAGCCAGGCAAGGACAGGGGGTATCGATACGCAGTATTTT. It specifies CASSQARTGGIDTQYF.

This chain links TRBV5-1 with TRBJ1-1; D call uncertain. V was cut by 0 bases and J by 1 base, with 16 bases left in between. In germline, CDR1 is SGHRS, CDR2 YFSETQ. CDR3 size: 17 residues. CDR3 sequence: CASSLGGGFLGNTEAFF. Here the CDR3 DNA reads TGCGCCAGCAGCTTGGGTGGAGGCTTCTTGGGGAACACTGAAGCTTTCTTT.

Only a few counts were recorded for this clone. Other DNA sequences in this specimen translate into the identical CDR3. The chain recombines TRBV18 with TRBJ1-5; D is unresolved. Trimming shortened V by 6 bases and J by 4 bases, and 13 bases separated the two germline ends. CDR1 and CDR2 (germline): KGHSH, LQKENI. This CDR3 is built from 14 residues. CDR3 nucleotides: TGTGCCAGCTCCCCCGGGTCTGGGAATCAGCCCCAGCATTTT. This codes for CASSPGSGNQPQHF.

J is TRBJ1-1 and V is TRBV9, with TRBD1 matching 7 bases. Germline loops: CDR1 SGDLS, CDR2 YYNGEE. After removal of 4 bases from V and 2 bases from J, the junction contained 8 bases not matched to a gene. This CDR3 has 15 residues. CDR3 region: CASSPTGEPNTEAFF. The CDR3 region has the DNA TGTGCCAGCAGCCCAACAGGGGAGCCCAACACTGAAGCTTTCTTT.

V gene TRBV28 combines with J gene TRBJ2-5; no clear D. V was shortened by 6 bases and J by 4 bases, with 12 bases between the two germline ends. The CDR3 consists of 13 residues. Germline-derived CDR1 and CDR2 are MDHEN and SYDVKM. The CDR3, as DNA: TGTGCCAGCAGGCCTCCTAGTAGAGAGACCCAGTACTTC. Encoded protein: CASRPPSRETQYF.

The CDR3 loop is CASSSTSGIHNEQFF. The CDR3 DNA follows: TGTGCCAGCAGCTCAACTAGCGGGATACACAATGAGCAGTTCTTC. The chain carries TRBV11-3 and TRBJ2-1, with 10 bases matching TRBD2. With 4 bases clipped from V and 5 bases from J, the junction kept 5 bases outside the gene matches. The CDR3 is 15 amino acids. Germline V gene data show CDR1 as SGHNT and CDR2 as YENEEA.

V gene TRBV7-8 combines with J gene TRBJ2-6, with 7 bases lining up with TRBD2. Trimming at V came to 4 bases and at J to 2 bases, leaving 2 bases not matched to a gene. Germline V gene data show CDR1 as SGHVS and CDR2 as FQNEAQ. CDR3 length equals 15 residues. Written as DNA, the CDR3 is TGTGCCAGCAGCTCCGGGACTACTGGGGCCAACGTCCTGACTTTC. This gives the protein CASSSGTTGANVLTF.

This chain uses TRBV9 with TRBJ2-1; TRBD2 aligns across 8 bases. Germline V gives CDR1 SGDLS, CDR2 YYNGEE. This CDR3 is built from 14 residues. Trimming took 1 base from V and 7 from J; bases not matched to a gene: 4. The CDR3 loop is CASSVPSGRNEQFF. The CDR3 nucleotides are TGTGCCAGCAGCGTACCTAGCGGGCGGAATGAGCAGTTCTTC.

The V call is TRBV18, the J call TRBJ2-3; TRBD2 agrees at 10 bases. V dropped 3 bases and J dropped 1; count of bases not matched to a gene: 4. Germline V gene lookup returns CDR1 KGHSH and CDR2 LQKENI. This CDR3 contains 16 residues. CDR3 nucleotides: TGTGCCAGCTCACCTCGCGGACTAGCGGGCACAGATACGCAGTATTTT. It specifies CASSPRGLAGTDTQYF.

This clone was counted many times. The CDR3 region is CASSWTSGTHEQYF. CDR3 coding DNA: TGCGCCAGCAGCTGGACTAGCGGGACCCACGAGCAGTACTTC. The rearrangement joins TRBV5-1 to TRBJ2-7; 12 bases are shared with TRBD2. Germline CDR1 SGHRS, CDR2 YFSETQ. CDR3 length equals 14 residues. After removal of 3 bases from V and 5 bases from J, the junction contained 3 bases not matched to a gene.

The V call is TRBV4-2, the J call TRBJ2-7; D uncertain. The CDR3 has 14 amino acids. Trimming removed 0 bases at V and 2 bases at J, with 8 bases between. The germline gives CDR1 LGHNA, CDR2 YNFKEQ. The CDR3 reads CASSQEVGAYEQYF. The CDR3 coding sequence is TGTGCCAGCAGCCAAGAGGTAGGAGCCTACGAGCAGTACTTC.

The V gene is TRBV28, the J gene TRBJ1-5; a possible D gene is TRBD1 (5 bases). The CDR3 totals 15 residues. CDR1 and CDR2 from the germline V gene are MDHEN and SYDVKM. Trimming stripped 3 bases from V and 2 bases from J, with 11 bases between. This chain's CDR3 is CASSFRGAGNQPQHF. CDR3 nucleotides: TGTGCCAGCAGTTTTAGGGGCGCCGGCAATCAGCCCCAGCATTTT.

Here the CDR3 DNA reads TGTGCCAGCAGCCCCCCCCGCTCGGGCTCCTACGAGCAGTACTTC. Its translation: CASSPPRSGSYEQYF. V and J are TRBV6-6 and TRBJ2-7, with D unresolved. V was shortened by 6 bases and J by 0 bases, with 15 bases between the two germline ends. CDR1 and CDR2 (germline): MNHNY, SVGAGI (reference sequence). This CDR3 is built from 15 residues.

This clone has more than one count but fewer than ten. V and J are TRBV7-9 and TRBJ1-2; weak D call: TRBD1 (5 bases). Trimming stripped 3 bases from V and 2 bases from J, with 7 bases between. The CDR3 loop spans 13 amino acids. Germline CDR1 is SEHNR and CDR2 is FQNEAQ (reference sequence). This chain's CDR3 is CASSLGGNYGYTF. Here the CDR3 DNA reads TGTGCCAGCAGCTTGGGGGGAAACTATGGCTACACCTTC.

The V and J genes are TRBV28 and TRBJ1-5, with 7 bases identical to TRBD1. The CDR3 extends over 18 amino acids. Germline V gives CDR1 MDHEN, CDR2 SYDVKM. With V trimmed by 5 bases and J by 4 bases, 17 bases remained unmatched. CDR3 in DNA: TGTGCCAGCAGTACAACCCGGGACAGCTCTAGTTGGAATCAGCCCCAGCATTTT. Translated: CASSTTRDSSSWNQPQHF. Full variable domain (missing parts from reference TRBV28 and TRBJ1-5): DVKVTQSSRYLVKRTGEKVFLECVQDMDHENMFWYRQDPGLGLRLIYFSYDVKMKEKGDIPEGYSVSREKKERFSLILESASTNQTSMYLCASSTTRDSSSWNQPQHFGDGTRLSIL.

V is TRBV19 and J is TRBJ2-5; 9 bases fit TRBD2. The V gene end was trimmed by 4 bases and the J gene end by 5 bases; junction bases not matched to a gene: 5. The CDR3 runs 14 residues. CDR1 is LNHDA, CDR2 SQIVND, per germline (reference sequence). The CDR3 nucleotides are TGTGCCAGTAGTAGCAGCGGGAGGAGCGAGACCCAGTACTTC. Translation: CASSSSGRSETQYF.

The J gene is TRBJ2-1, the V gene TRBV18; 7 positions agree with TRBD1. CDR3 length equals 14 residues. CDR1 and CDR2 from the germline V gene are KGHSH and LQKENI. Trimming took 8 bases from V and 5 from J; bases not matched to a gene: 9. The CDR3 spells CASNGQVPHNEQFF. DNA of the CDR3: TGTGCCAGCAACGGACAGGTGCCCCACAATGAGCAGTTCTTC. The full variable domain, rest sourced from reference TRBV18 and TRBJ2-1, is NAGVMQNPRHLVRRRGQEARLRCSPMKGHSHVYWYRQLPEEGLKFMVYLQKENIIDESGMPKERFSAEFPKEGPSILRIQQVVRGDSAAYFCASNGQVPHNEQFFGPGTRLTVL.

The chain is built from TRBV5-1 and TRBJ2-1; TRBD2 matches 10 bases. Trimming at V came to 4 bases and at J to 9 bases, leaving 10 bases not matched to a gene. Per the germline V gene, CDR1 is SGHRS and CDR2 is YFSETQ. The CDR3 is 15 residues long. The DNA for the CDR3 is TGCGCCAGCAGCACCAGAGCGGGAGGGCCGTTTGAGCAGTTCTTC. Amino acids: CASSTRAGGPFEQFF.

The chain carries TRBV12-3 or TRBV12-4 and TRBJ1-1; D is unclear. Trimming left V 9 bases short and J 0 bases short, with 11 bases between. This CDR3 has 13 amino acids. This CDR3 is CASVQIMNTEAFF. The CDR3 region has the DNA TGTGCCAGTGTACAGATTATGAACACTGAAGCTTTCTTT.

This chain connects TRBV19 to TRBJ2-3; 7 bases align to TRBD2. V lost 7 bases to trimming and J lost 6 bases; unmatched junction nucleotides: 16. CDR3 length: 16 amino acids. Germline V CDR1 and CDR2: LNHDA, SQIVND (reference sequence). CDR3 nucleotide sequence: TGTGCCAGTAATCCTCAGACTAGCAGCAGGAGGGATACGCAGTATTTT. Its translation: CASNPQTSSRRDTQYF.

The chain carries TRBV3-1 (or the pseudogene TRBV3-2) and TRBJ2-7; a possible D gene is TRBD2 (5 bases). Between the trimmed V and J ends, which lost 1 base and 7 bases, there was a span of 14 bases. From germline, CDR1 is LGHDT and CDR2 YNNKEL (reference sequence). The CDR3 runs 14 residues. Written as DNA, the CDR3 is TGTGCCAGCAGCCAAGGGTATAGGAGGCGGGAGCAGTACTTC. Translation: CASSQGYRRREQYF.

V and J are TRBV6-6 and TRBJ1-4, with unresolved D. The V gene lost 5 bases and the J gene lost 8 bases, with 9 bases spanning the gap. Germline CDR1 is MNHNY and CDR2 is SVGAGI (reference sequence). The CDR3 contains 12 residues. The CDR3 DNA sequence: TGTGCCAGCAGTCCCGGGATCGAAAAACTGTTTTTT. It translates to CASSPGIEKLFF.

The chain has TRBV3-1 (or the pseudogene TRBV3-2) and TRBJ2-3; possibly TRBD1 for D (5 bases). CDR3 size: 14 residues. CDR1 and CDR2 from the germline V gene are LGHDT and YNNKEL (reference sequence). The V gene lost 3 bases and the J gene lost 3 bases, with 10 bases spanning the gap. In DNA, the CDR3 is TGTGCCAGCAGCCAGGGGCGGTATACAGATACGCAGTATTTT. Translating it yields CASSQGRYTDTQYF.

The chain carries TRBV7-2 and TRBJ2-1, with unresolved D. Trimming took off 0 bases at V and 3 bases at J, with 9 bases between the two ends. The CDR3 contains 15 residues. CDR1 and CDR2 from the germline V gene are SGHTA and FQGNSA. CDR3 sequence (DNA): TGTGCCAGCAGCTTAGCCTTCACTTTCTACAATGAGCAGTTCTTC. Encoded protein: CASSLAFTFYNEQFF.